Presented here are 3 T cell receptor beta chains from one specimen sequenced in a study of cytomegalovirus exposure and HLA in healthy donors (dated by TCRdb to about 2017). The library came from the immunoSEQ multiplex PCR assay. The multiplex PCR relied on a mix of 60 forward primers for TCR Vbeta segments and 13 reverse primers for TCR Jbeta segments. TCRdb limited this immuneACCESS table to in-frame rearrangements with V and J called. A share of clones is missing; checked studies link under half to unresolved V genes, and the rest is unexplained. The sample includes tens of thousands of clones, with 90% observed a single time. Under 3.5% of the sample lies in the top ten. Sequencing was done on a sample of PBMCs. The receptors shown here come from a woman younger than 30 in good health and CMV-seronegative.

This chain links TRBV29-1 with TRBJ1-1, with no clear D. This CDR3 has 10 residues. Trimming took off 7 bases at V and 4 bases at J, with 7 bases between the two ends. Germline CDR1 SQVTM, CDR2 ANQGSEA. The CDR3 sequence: CSGGSTEAFF. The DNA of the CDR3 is TGCAGCGGAGGAAGCACTGAAGCTTTCTTT.

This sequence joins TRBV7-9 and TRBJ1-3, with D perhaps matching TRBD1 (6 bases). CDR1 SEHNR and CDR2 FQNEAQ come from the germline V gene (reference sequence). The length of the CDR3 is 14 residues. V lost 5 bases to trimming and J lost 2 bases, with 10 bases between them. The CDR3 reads CASSTQGPGNTIYF. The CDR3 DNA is TGTGCCAGCAGCACACAGGGCCCTGGAAACACCATATATTTT.

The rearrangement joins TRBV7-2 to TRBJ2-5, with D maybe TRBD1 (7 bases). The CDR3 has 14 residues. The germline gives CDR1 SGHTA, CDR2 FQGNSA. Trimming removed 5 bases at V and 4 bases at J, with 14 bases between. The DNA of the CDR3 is TGTGCCAGCAGCCCTCGGAGGGGGCGAGAGACCCAGTACTTC. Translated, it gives CASSPRRGRETQYF.